The sequence of this T cell receptor (beta chain) was determined in a study of blood T cells in healthy people across ages. Study-wide findings and caveats: Conclusively comparing naive with antigen-experienced cells was impossible with unsorted PBMCs. As naive T cell percentage varied, TCR beta diversity correlated strongly with it. Older age coincided with a roughly linear decline in TCR beta diversity per million T cells. Fewer expanded clones and more diversity marked long-lived versus aged donors.

As for this clonotype: The antigen remains unidentified.

A sample-barcoded 5' primer and a J-beta primer mix were used in a second PCR of about 7 to 12 cycles. From the 5' RACE reads, TCRdb called clonotypes with MiXCR, one entry per CDR3 protein. This sample has about 1,400,000 distinct CDR3 sequences; 59% occur once, and the top ten carry about 6.3%. CDR3 size: 14 residues. Germline V gene sequence: CDR1 MNHEY, CDR2 SMNVEV (reference sequence). V was shortened by 4 bases and J by 2 bases, with 9 bases between the two germline ends. The genes are TRBV27 and TRBJ2-1; no clear D gene. The origin of this receptor is a man younger than 35 in good health. The sequenced sample was blood. CDR3 sequence (DNA): TGTGCCAGCAGTTCAATCCGTACCTACAATGAGCAGTTCTTC. This translates into CASSSIRTYNEQFF.